The 31 T cell receptor beta chains below were found in one sample sequenced in a study of T-cell reconstitution after alpha-beta-depleted transplantation in children. Molecular barcoding with unique molecular identifiers was used for the TCRbeta library. TCRdb used MiXCR to reprocess the PCR reads, holding one entry per CDR3 protein. Here the sample spans about a million distinct CDR3 sequences, around 30% being singletons. The sequencing used PBMCs, mostly from graft donor cells, collected 360 days after TCRalphabeta/CD19-depleted stem cell transplant. The receptors derive from a boy younger than two who had a stem cell transplant for SCID, so the T cells may come from the graft donor.

The chain has TRBV27 and TRBJ2-5, with D unresolved. The CDR3 length is 13 residues. CDR1 is MNHEY, CDR2 SMNVEV, per germline (reference sequence). V lost 4 bases to trimming and J lost 7 bases, with 13 bases between them. The CDR3 DNA follows: TGTGCCAGCAGTTCTGACTCGAAATGGACCCAGTACTTC. The encoded protein is CASSSDSKWTQYF.

The table lists this clonotype with a few counts. V gene TRBV7-8 combines with J gene TRBJ2-3, with a weak D call TRBD2 (5 bases). The CDR3 totals 17 residues. The V and J ends lost 3 bases and 2 bases respectively, with 18 bases between them. The germline CDR1 and CDR2 sequences are SGHVS and FQNEAQ. CDR3 DNA: TGTGCCAGCAGCTTGAAGTCTTTGGGCCTAGCCACAGATACGCAGTATTTT. It yields the protein CASSLKSLGLATDTQYF.

J is TRBJ2-1 and V is TRBV4-3; D may be TRBD2 (5 bases). The V end was cut by 1 base, the J end by 2 bases, with 9 bases between. In germline, CDR1 is LGHNA, CDR2 YSLEER. The CDR3 loop spans 15 amino acids. The CDR3 DNA sequence: TGCGCCAGCAGCCAAGGGACTGGGCCCTACAATGAGCAGTTCTTC. Amino acid sequence: CASSQGTGPYNEQFF.

The genes are TRBV7-2 and TRBJ2-4; 8 nucleotides match TRBD1. The V and J ends lost 6 bases and 0 bases, in that order; junction bases with no gene match: 7. The germline gives CDR1 SGHTA, CDR2 FQGNSA. The CDR3 contains 16 residues. CDR3 sequence (DNA): TGTGCCAGCAGTCAGCGACAGGGGCTAGCCAAAAACATTCAGTACTTC. Protein sequence: CASSQRQGLAKNIQYF.

The J gene is TRBJ2-7, the V gene TRBV7-9; 8 nucleotides align to TRBD1. The CDR3 extends over 14 amino acids. With V trimmed by 2 bases and J by 5 bases, 5 bases remained unmatched. From germline, CDR1 is SEHNR and CDR2 FQNEAQ (reference sequence). CDR3 amino acids: CASSLSGQVNEQYF. The CDR3 DNA is TGTGCCAGCAGCTTATCGGGACAGGTCAACGAGCAGTACTTC.

The chain uses TRBV4-1 and TRBJ2-3, with 9 bases aligning to TRBD2. J gave up 2 bases and V 1 base, and 7 bases lay outside the gene matches. Germline lookup yields CDR1 MGHRA and CDR2 YSYEKL. The CDR3 sequence is 17 residues long. The CDR3 reads CASSQGPAGGNTDTQYF. The CDR3 DNA reads TGCGCCAGCAGCCAAGGTCCAGCGGGGGGAAACACAGATACGCAGTATTTT.

The chain is built from TRBV20-1 and TRBJ2-4; D is uncertain. V lost 3 bases, J lost 7 bases, and 13 bases lay in between. Germline lookup yields CDR1 DFQATT and CDR2 SNEGSKA (reference sequence). The CDR3 spans 13 residues. The CDR3 nucleotides read TGCAGTGCTAGGGGCGGCGTCGGGAACATTCAGTACTTC. Protein sequence: CSARGGVGNIQYF.

This clonotype was recorded a few times. The chain links TRBV12-3 or TRBV12-4 to TRBJ1-5; D remains ambiguous. The CDR3 extends over 12 amino acids. V was clipped by 5 bases and J by 6 bases, with 8 bases between them. CDR3 sequence reads: CASSTFGQPQHF. CDR3 nucleotide sequence: TGTGCCAGCAGTACCTTCGGTCAGCCCCAGCATTTT.

This chain links TRBV15 with TRBJ2-3, with TRBD2 matching 12 bases. J was trimmed by 2 bases and V by 2 bases; bases with no gene match: 5. The CDR3 has 17 residues. The germline gives CDR1 LNHNV, CDR2 YYDKDF (reference sequence). The CDR3 protein is CATSRRLAGALTDTQYF. The DNA for the CDR3 is TGTGCCACCAGCAGAAGACTAGCGGGGGCCCTCACAGATACGCAGTATTTT.

The chain has TRBV18 and TRBJ2-1, with D perhaps matching TRBD2 (6 bases). This CDR3 spans 17 amino acids. The V gene lost 3 bases and the J gene lost 4 bases, with 19 bases spanning the gap. From germline, CDR1 is KGHSH and CDR2 LQKENI. CDR3 bases: TGTGCCAGCTCACCTAAACCGGGACTCCTGAGGTACAATGAGCAGTTCTTC. Encoded protein: CASSPKPGLLRYNEQFF.

This chain uses TRBV11-2 with TRBJ2-3, with 8 bases lining up with TRBD1. V gave up 5 bases and J gave up 2 bases; unmatched junction bases: 15. The germline gives CDR1 SGHAT, CDR2 FQNNGV. The CDR3 has 18 amino acids. The CDR3 reads CASSPHPGGEGITDTQYF. The CDR3 nucleotides read TGTGCCAGCAGCCCCCACCCAGGGGGCGAGGGGATCACAGATACGCAGTATTTT.

This clonotype occurred a few times. The V and J genes are TRBV12-3 or TRBV12-4 and TRBJ2-1, with 10 bases identical to TRBD2. The V and J ends lost 5 bases and 2 bases, in that order; junction bases with no gene match: 6. There are 16 residues in the CDR3. For the CDR3, the DNA is TGTGCCAGCAGTCAAATGAGCGGGGGGGCCTACAATGAGCAGTTCTTC. Translating gives CASSQMSGGAYNEQFF.

The chain recombines TRBV3-1 with TRBJ2-7; possibly TRBD1 for D (6 bases). The length of the CDR3 is 16 residues. CDR1 LGHDT and CDR2 YNNKEL come from the germline V gene (reference sequence). V lost 0 bases to trimming and J lost 2 bases, with 14 bases between them. The DNA of the CDR3 is TGTGCCAGCAGCCAAGATCCCGACAGGCTCCCCTACGAGCAGTACTTC. Its protein product is CASSQDPDRLPYEQYF.

The V and J genes are TRBV3-1 and TRBJ2-1; either TRBD1 or TRBD2 may fit D (5 bases each). There are 16 residues in the CDR3. V was cut by 4 bases and J by 12 bases, with 25 bases left in between. The germline CDR1 and CDR2 sequences are LGHDT and YNNKEL (reference sequence). CDR3 coding DNA: TGTGCCAGCAGCCCGAAGATACCGGGGCGGCGAGTGGGGCAGTTCTTC. Protein: CASSPKIPGRRVGQFF.

The J gene is TRBJ2-5, the V gene TRBV2; D gene uncertain. CDR1 and CDR2 (germline): SNHLY, FYNNEI. The CDR3 is 12 residues long. V lost 9 bases to trimming and J lost 5 bases, with 13 bases between them. CDR3: CARSNVFETQYF. In DNA form, the CDR3 reads TGTGCCAGATCAAACGTGTTCGAGACCCAGTACTTC.

V gene TRBV28 combines with J gene TRBJ1-2; 7 nucleotides line up with TRBD1. With V trimmed by 6 bases and J by 0 bases, 4 bases remained unmatched. CDR3 size: 14 residues. The germline V gene has CDR1 MDHEN and CDR2 SYDVKM. The CDR3 nucleotides read TGTGCCAGCAGGCCCGGGACAGCTAACTATGGCTACACCTTC. Translated, it gives CASRPGTANYGYTF.

The chain employs TRBV5-8 and TRBJ2-1; possible D gene TRBD1, 5 bases. The CDR3 spans 14 residues. Germline V lookup: CDR1 SGHTS, CDR2 YDEGEE. The ends were cut back, 0 bases at V and 13 bases at J, with 17 bases in the middle. CDR3 bases: TGTGCCAGCAGCTTGGACCCCGTGATGGACAAACAGTTCTTC. Amino acids: CASSLDPVMDKQFF.

This clonotype showed up many times. One end of the junction varies from germline; a read error may be responsible. The chain is built from TRBV5-1 and TRBJ2-7; 7 nucleotides agree with TRBD2. Germline V gene data show CDR1 as SGHRS and CDR2 as YFSETQ. CDR3 size: 15 residues. The DNA for the CDR3 is TGTGCCAGCAGCTTAGGTCTAGCGGACACCTACGAGCAGTACTTC. This gives the protein CASSLGLADTYEQYF. The full variable domain, its missing parts supplied by reference TRBV5-1 and TRBJ2-7, is KAGVTQTPRYLIKTRGQQVTLSCSPISGHRSVSWYQQTPGQGLQFLFEYFSETQRNKGNFPGRFSGRQFSNSRSEMNVSTLELGDSALYLCASSLGLADTYEQYFGPGTRLTVT.

In its sample, this clonotype was seen a few times. This chain connects TRBV4-1 to TRBJ2-1, with TRBD2 matching 8 bases. The germline gives CDR1 MGHRA, CDR2 YSYEKL. The CDR3 has 17 amino acids. V lost 5 bases, J lost 5 bases, and 14 bases stayed unmatched. The CDR3, as DNA: TGCGCCAGCAGCACACGAATCCGGGGGGGACCTAACAATGAGCAGTTCTTC. This gives the protein CASSTRIRGGPNNEQFF.

The rearrangement links TRBV6-5 to TRBJ2-2; the D is unclear. The CDR3 spans 13 residues. CDR1 is MNHEY and CDR2 is SVGAGI in the germline V gene. Trimming took 2 bases from V and 6 from J, leaving 7 bases between them. CDR3 region: CASSYPPPGELFF. Here the CDR3 DNA reads TGTGCCAGCAGTTACCCCCCGCCCGGGGAGCTGTTTTTT.

The V and J genes are TRBV28 and TRBJ2-1, with 12 bases matching TRBD2. The germline gives CDR1 MDHEN, CDR2 SYDVKM. With 8 bases clipped from V and 12 bases from J, the junction kept 2 bases outside the gene matches. This CDR3 contains 11 residues. The chain's CDR3 is CASVGLAGQFF. Written as DNA, the CDR3 is TGTGCCAGCGTGGGACTAGCGGGGCAGTTCTTC.

CDR3 bases: TGCAGAGTTGGGGTAGACTACAATGAGCAGTTCTTC. Its translation: CRVGVDYNEQFF. The rearrangement uses TRBV20-1 and TRBJ2-1; no reliable D call. Per germline, CDR1 DFQATT and CDR2 SNEGSKA (reference sequence). The CDR3 totals 12 residues.

This clonotype was recorded a few times. The chain is built from TRBV4-1 and TRBJ2-5, with 13 bases fitting TRBD2. Germline V gives CDR1 MGHRA, CDR2 YSYEKL. V shed 3 bases, J shed 2 bases, and the junction held 3 bases outside the gene matches. CDR3 length: 16 amino acids. The CDR3 sequence is CASSQGLAGNQETQYF. DNA for the CDR3: TGCGCCAGCAGCCAGGGACTAGCGGGGAATCAAGAGACCCAGTACTTC.

This clonotype was found a few times. The rearrangement joins TRBV28 to TRBJ1-1; 9 positions agree with TRBD1. J gave up 2 bases and V 6 bases, and 13 bases lay outside the gene matches. Germline V gene lookup returns CDR1 MDHEN and CDR2 SYDVKM. The CDR3 totals 17 residues. CDR3 nucleotides: TGTGCCAGCAGCCCATGGACAGGGGCCATTAGAAACACTGAAGCTTTCTTT. Protein: CASSPWTGAIRNTEAFF.

This clonotype has at least ten counts. J is TRBJ2-7 and V is TRBV18; TRBD1 or TRBD2 may be the D gene (5 bases each). CDR3 length equals 15 residues. The germline V and J ends were trimmed by 3 bases and 2 bases, with 14 bases remaining between them. CDR1 is KGHSH and CDR2 is LQKENI in the germline V gene. The CDR3 DNA follows: TGTGCCAGCTCACCCCATGAGGGGTCGGCCTACGAGCAGTACTTC. Translated, it gives CASSPHEGSAYEQYF.

This clonotype was seen a few times. CDR3 DNA: TGCGCCAGCAGCCTCCGACAGAACACCGGGGAGCTGTTTTTT. Its protein is CASSLRQNTGELFF. The chain uses TRBV4-3 and TRBJ2-2; D is unclear. This CDR3 has 14 amino acids. The germline gives CDR1 LGHNA, CDR2 YSLEER. V shed 4 bases and J shed 1 base, with 7 bases lying between them.

This sequence joins TRBV5-1 and TRBJ2-7, with D hard to call. CDR3 length: 14 residues. Trimming removed 1 base from V and 2 bases from J, with 10 bases in between. Germline V gene lookup returns CDR1 SGHRS and CDR2 YFSETQ. The DNA for the CDR3 is TGCGCCAGCAGCTTGAGCCAGGTCCCCTACGAGCAGTACTTC. This sequence encodes CASSLSQVPYEQYF.

The genes are TRBV5-1 and TRBJ2-3, with D unresolved. CDR1 is SGHRS, CDR2 YFSETQ, per germline. The V end lost 2 bases, the J end lost 5 bases, and 6 bases lay between the germline ends. The CDR3 extends over 12 amino acids. The CDR3 sequence is CASSFNEDTQYF. CDR3 DNA sequence: TGCGCCAGCAGCTTTAATGAAGATACGCAGTATTTT.

The chain combines TRBV5-1 with TRBJ2-1; 7 bases map to TRBD2. CDR1 and CDR2 from the germline V gene are SGHRS and YFSETQ. The CDR3 has 15 residues. The V segment lost 0 bases and the J segment 6 bases; nucleotides outside the gene matches: 6. For the CDR3, the DNA is TGCGCCAGCAGCTTGGTCCCTAGCGGCCTCAATGAGCAGTTCTTC. It yields the protein CASSLVPSGLNEQFF.

This clonotype turned up a few times. J is TRBJ1-1 and V is TRBV4-1, with D possibly matching TRBD1 (6 bases). The CDR3 contains 15 residues. CDR1 is MGHRA and CDR2 is YSYEKL in the germline V gene. V was trimmed by 3 bases and J by 0 bases, leaving 11 bases between them. The CDR3 loop is CASSQMGAMNTEAFF. In DNA, the CDR3 is TGCGCCAGCAGCCAGATGGGGGCCATGAACACTGAAGCTTTCTTT.

This clonotype was counted a few times. The chain couples TRBV15 to TRBJ1-2, with D maybe TRBD1 (6 bases). The CDR3 sequence is 15 residues long. The V gene lost 0 bases and the J gene lost 8 bases, with 16 bases spanning the gap. The germline V gene has CDR1 LNHNV and CDR2 YYDKDF (reference sequence). CDR3 bases: TGTGCCACCAGCAGAGATCCCAGGGGAACTTACGGCTACACCTTC. Protein: CATSRDPRGTYGYTF.